This is a list of T cell receptor beta chains from one sample in a study of shared clonotypes between healthy human individuals. The table came from immunoSEQ multiplex PCR; TCRdb's copy has only in-frame clones and leaves some out. The table lists over a million clones, 96% of them singletons. The sample was naive CD4+ T cells sorted from blood. These TCRs come from a man aged 25 to 40 in good health. CDR3s include the opening cysteine and the closing phenylalanine or tryptophan. Fields, in order: clone size, V gene, J gene, D gene, CDR3 length, CDR3 protein, CDR3 DNA. The D gene is left open where the match is weak. Size is omitted from some rows. Given values are once, few, many or a class for expanded clones.

size: once
V: TRBV5-4
J: TRBJ2-3
D: -
length: 14
CDR3: CASRPLAGSDTQYF
DNA: TGTGCCAGCAGGCCACTAGCAGGTTCAGATACGCAGTATTTT

size: -
V: TRBV11-3
J: TRBJ2-1
D: TRBD2
length: 16
CDR3: CASSLDLAGGTNEQFF
DNA: TGTGCCAGCAGCTTAGATCTAGCGGGAGGAACGAATGAGCAGTTCTTC

size: once
V: TRBV12-5
J: TRBJ2-6
D: -
length: 15
CDR3: CASGLDRSGANVLTF
DNA: TGTGCTAGTGGCCTTGACCGCTCTGGGGCCAACGTCCTGACTTTC

size: -
V: TRBV7-3
J: TRBJ2-2
D: -
length: 12
CDR3: CASSAGTGELFF
DNA: TGTGCCAGCAGCGCCGGCACCGGGGAGCTGTTTTTT

size: -
V: TRBV29-1
J: TRBJ1-4
D: -
length: 14
CDR3: CSARASVNNEKLFF
DNA: TGCAGCGCACGCGCGTCGGTAAATAATGAAAAACTGTTTTTT

size: -
V: TRBV29-1
J: TRBJ2-5
D: -
length: 14
CDR3: CSALRVVEQETQYF
DNA: TGCAGCGCGCTCAGGGTCGTGGAGCAAGAGACCCAGTACTTC

size: -
V: TRBV7-9
J: TRBJ2-3
D: TRBD2
length: 16
CDR3: CASSFTSGVSTDTQYF
DNA: TGTGCCAGCAGTTTCACTAGCGGGGTTAGCACAGATACGCAGTATTTT

size: once
V: TRBV11-2
J: TRBJ2-1
D: TRBD2
length: 17
CDR3: CASSAGREGGRYNEQFF
DNA: TGTGCCAGCAGCGCCGGTCGGGAGGGAGGAAGGTACAATGAGCAGTTCTTC

size: -
V: TRBV6-6
J: TRBJ1-5
D: -
length: 14
CDR3: CASSETDSNQPQHF
DNA: TGTGCCAGCAGTGAGACAGATAGCAATCAGCCCCAGCATTTT

size: few
V: TRBV2
J: TRBJ1-1
D: -
length: 14
CDR3: CASSERVGHTEAFF
DNA: TGTGCCAGCAGTGAACGGGTTGGCCACACTGAAGCTTTCTTT

size: -
V: TRBV19
J: TRBJ2-1
D: -
length: 15
CDR3: CASAGTGRTDNEQFF
DNA: TGTGCCAGTGCCGGTACAGGGAGGACGGACAATGAGCAGTTCTTC

size: -
V: TRBV5-1
J: TRBJ2-7
D: -
length: 13
CDR3: CASSLEGSYEQYF
DNA: TGCGCCAGCAGCTTGGAAGGGTCCTACGAGCAGTACTTC

size: -
V: TRBV19
J: TRBJ1-2
D: -
length: 13
CDR3: CASSITGIYGYTF
DNA: TGTGCCAGTAGTATCACAGGGATTTATGGCTACACCTTC

size: -
V: TRBV23-1
J: TRBJ2-3
D: -
length: 14
CDR3: CASSHGMSRDTQYF
DNA: TGCGCCAGCAGTCATGGCATGTCCCGGGATACGCAGTATTTT

size: -
V: TRBV6-1
J: TRBJ2-5
D: -
length: 19
CDR3: CASSEKWVRTDRSLETQYF
DNA: TGTGCCAGCAGTGAAAAGTGGGTGAGGACGGACAGATCTTTAGAGACCCAGTACTTC

size: -
V: TRBV28
J: TRBJ2-1
D: -
length: 17
CDR3: CASSSLVVERKNNEQFF
DNA: TGTGCCAGCAGTAGCCTGGTCGTGGAGCGGAAAAACAATGAGCAGTTCTTC

size: -
V: TRBV9
J: TRBJ2-7
D: -
length: 14
CDR3: CASSVWVSTYEQYF
DNA: TGTGCCAGCAGCGTATGGGTCTCTACCTACGAGCAGTACTTC

size: -
V: TRBV28
J: TRBJ1-5
D: -
length: 14
CDR3: CASSLYREGQPQHF
DNA: TGTGCCAGCAGTCTCTACAGGGAAGGTCAGCCCCAGCATTTT

size: -
V: TRBV19
J: TRBJ2-1
D: -
length: 12
CDR3: CASRTGRNEQFF
DNA: TGTGCCAGTAGGACAGGGAGGAATGAGCAGTTCTTC

size: -
V: TRBV28
J: TRBJ2-1
D: -
length: 15
CDR3: CASRRDPALVNEQFF
DNA: TGTGCCAGCAGGCGCGACCCCGCGTTGGTCAATGAGCAGTTCTTC

size: -
V: TRBV6-5
J: TRBJ2-6
D: -
length: 15
CDR3: CASSFKNSGANVLTF
DNA: TGTGCCAGCAGTTTTAAGAACTCTGGGGCCAACGTCCTGACTTTC

size: -
V: TRBV28
J: TRBJ1-1
D: -
length: 12
CDR3: CASSYRDTEAFF
DNA: TGTGCCAGCAGTTACAGGGACACTGAAGCTTTCTTT

size: -
V: TRBV7-6
J: TRBJ2-2
D: TRBD2
length: 17
CDR3: CASRGTSGLGNTGELFF
DNA: TGTGCCAGCAGGGGGACTAGCGGGCTCGGGAACACCGGGGAGCTGTTTTTT

size: -
V: TRBV6-6
J: TRBJ1-1
D: -
length: 14
CDR3: CASSLKGMNTEAFF
DNA: TGTGCCAGCTCATTAAAAGGGATGAACACTGAAGCTTTCTTT

size: -
V: TRBV27
J: TRBJ2-2
D: TRBD2
length: 17
CDR3: CASSFSGLAGGTGELFF
DNA: TGTGCCAGCAGTTTTTCGGGACTAGCGGGAGGCACCGGGGAGCTGTTTTTT

size: -
V: TRBV21-1
J: TRBJ1-4
D: -
length: 15
CDR3: CASSKEGLTNEKLFF
DNA: TGTGCCAGCAGCAAAGAAGGGTTAACTAATGAAAAACTGTTTTTT

size: -
V: TRBV28
J: TRBJ2-5
D: TRBD1
length: 15
CDR3: CASTSPGQGMETQYF
DNA: TGTGCCAGCACGTCACCGGGACAGGGTATGGAGACCCAGTACTTC

size: -
V: TRBV30
J: TRBJ2-5
D: TRBD2
length: 16
CDR3: CAWSRVGRTVRETQYF
DNA: TGTGCCTGGAGCCGTGTCGGGAGGACGGTCCGAGAGACCCAGTACTTC

size: -
V: TRBV10-2
J: TRBJ2-7
D: TRBD2
length: 15
CDR3: CASSESSGRNSEQYF
DNA: TGCGCCAGCAGTGAGTCGAGCGGGAGGAACAGCGAGCAGTACTTC

size: -
V: TRBV10-2
J: TRBJ2-4
D: -
length: 15
CDR3: CASSELGSRENIQYF
DNA: TGCGCCAGCAGTGAGTTAGGCAGTAGGGAAAACATTCAGTACTTC

size: -
V: TRBV19
J: TRBJ2-1
D: TRBD1
length: 16
CDR3: CASSAGDRGYYNEQFF
DNA: TGTGCCAGTAGTGCCGGGGACAGGGGATATTACAATGAGCAGTTCTTC

size: -
V: TRBV10-2
J: TRBJ2-7
D: TRBD2
length: 17
CDR3: CASSESDLAGVVYEQYF
DNA: TGCGCCAGCAGTGAGTCGGATCTAGCGGGAGTAGTCTACGAGCAGTACTTC

size: -
V: TRBV19
J: TRBJ1-5
D: -
length: 14
CDR3: CASSRDVRNQPQHF
DNA: TGTGCCAGTAGTAGGGATGTGAGGAATCAGCCCCAGCATTTT

size: once
V: TRBV5-1
J: TRBJ1-4
D: -
length: 14
CDR3: CASTKGLGNEKLFF
DNA: TGCGCCAGCACGAAGGGACTCGGTAATGAAAAACTGTTTTTT